This T cell receptor beta chain was observed in a study of identical twins. A single record per CDR3 protein comes from TCRdb applying MiXCR to the 5' RACE reads. This table holds about 920,000 distinct CDR3 sequences, roughly an eighth found once. This clonotype was seen many times. V shed 1 base and J shed 6 bases, with 14 bases lying between them. The CDR3 runs 15 residues. Per germline, CDR1 SGHRS and CDR2 YFSETQ. The same specimen was also included in a second study, on yellow fever vaccine responses in identical twins.

The source is a woman aged 18-29 years in good health. The sample was PBMCs. V usage is TRBV5-1 and J usage is TRBJ2-1; D is unresolved. The chain's CDR3 is CASSLLLTPRNEQFF. Here the CDR3 DNA reads TGCGCCAGCAGCTTGTTGCTTACCCCTCGCAATGAGCAGTTCTTC. Drawing the rest from reference TRBV5-1 and TRBJ2-1, the complete variable domain is KAGVTQTPRYLIKTRGQQVTLSCSPISGHRSVSWYQQTPGQGLQFLFEYFSETQRNKGNFPGRFSGRQFSNSRSEMNVSTLELGDSALYLCASSLLLTPRNEQFFGPGTRLTVL.